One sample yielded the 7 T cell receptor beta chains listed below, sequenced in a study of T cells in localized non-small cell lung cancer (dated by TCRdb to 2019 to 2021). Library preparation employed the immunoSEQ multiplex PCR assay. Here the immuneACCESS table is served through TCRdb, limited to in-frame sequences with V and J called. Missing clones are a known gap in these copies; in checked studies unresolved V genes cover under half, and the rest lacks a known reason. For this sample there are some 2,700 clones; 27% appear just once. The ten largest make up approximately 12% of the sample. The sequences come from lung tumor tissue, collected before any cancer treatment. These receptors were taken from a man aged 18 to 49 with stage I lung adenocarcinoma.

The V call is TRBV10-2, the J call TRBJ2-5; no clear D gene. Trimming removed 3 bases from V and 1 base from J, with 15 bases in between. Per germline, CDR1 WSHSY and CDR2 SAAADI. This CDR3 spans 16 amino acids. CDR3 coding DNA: TGCGCCAGCAGTGAAGGTTGGCAGCCCTGCCAAGAGACCCAGTACTTC. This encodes CASSEGWQPCQETQYF.

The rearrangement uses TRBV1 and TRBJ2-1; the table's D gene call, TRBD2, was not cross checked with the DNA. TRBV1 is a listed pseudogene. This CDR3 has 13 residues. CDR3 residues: CASSLGLANEQFF. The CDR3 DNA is TGCGCCAGCAGCTTAGGACTAGCAAATGAGCAGTTCTTC.

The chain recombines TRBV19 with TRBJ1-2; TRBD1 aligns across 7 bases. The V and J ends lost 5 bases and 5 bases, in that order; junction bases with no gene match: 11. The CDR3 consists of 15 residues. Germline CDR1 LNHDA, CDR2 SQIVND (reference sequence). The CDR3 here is CASSSQGVNVYGYTF. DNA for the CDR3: TGTGCCAGTAGTTCCCAGGGGGTGAATGTTTATGGCTACACCTTC.

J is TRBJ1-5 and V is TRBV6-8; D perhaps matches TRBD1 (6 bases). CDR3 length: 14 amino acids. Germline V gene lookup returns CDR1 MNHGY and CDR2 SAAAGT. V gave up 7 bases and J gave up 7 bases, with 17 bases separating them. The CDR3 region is CASKGPRGQQPQHF. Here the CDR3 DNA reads TGTGCCAGCAAGGGACCTCGGGGGCAACAGCCCCAGCATTTT.

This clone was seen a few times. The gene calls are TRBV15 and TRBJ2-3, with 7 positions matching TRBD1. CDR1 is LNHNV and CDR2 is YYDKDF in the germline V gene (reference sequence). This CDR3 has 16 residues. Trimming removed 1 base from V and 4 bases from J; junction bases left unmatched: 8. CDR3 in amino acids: CATSRATGKVADTQYF. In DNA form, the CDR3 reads TGTGCCACCAGCAGAGCGACAGGGAAGGTGGCAGATACGCAGTATTTT.

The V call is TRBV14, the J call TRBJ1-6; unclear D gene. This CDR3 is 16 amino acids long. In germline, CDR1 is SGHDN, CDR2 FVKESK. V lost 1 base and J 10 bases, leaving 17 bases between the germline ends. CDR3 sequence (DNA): TGTGCCAGCAGCCAAGTCAGGCCCCCCAATATATCACCCCTCCACTTT. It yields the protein CASSQVRPPNISPLHF. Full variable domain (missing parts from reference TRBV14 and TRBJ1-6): EAGVTQFPSHSVIEKGQTVTLRCDPISGHDNLYWYRRVMGKEIKFLLHFVKESKQDESGMPNNRFLAERTGGTYSTLKVQPAELEDSGVYFCASSQVRPPNISPLHFGNGTRLTVT.

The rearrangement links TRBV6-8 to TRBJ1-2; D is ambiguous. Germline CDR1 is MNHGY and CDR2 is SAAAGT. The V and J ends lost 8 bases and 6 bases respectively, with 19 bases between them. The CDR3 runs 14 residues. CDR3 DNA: TGTGCCAGCCGACCTTTTTCAGAAATTCATGGCTACACCTTC. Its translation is CASRPFSEIHGYTF.